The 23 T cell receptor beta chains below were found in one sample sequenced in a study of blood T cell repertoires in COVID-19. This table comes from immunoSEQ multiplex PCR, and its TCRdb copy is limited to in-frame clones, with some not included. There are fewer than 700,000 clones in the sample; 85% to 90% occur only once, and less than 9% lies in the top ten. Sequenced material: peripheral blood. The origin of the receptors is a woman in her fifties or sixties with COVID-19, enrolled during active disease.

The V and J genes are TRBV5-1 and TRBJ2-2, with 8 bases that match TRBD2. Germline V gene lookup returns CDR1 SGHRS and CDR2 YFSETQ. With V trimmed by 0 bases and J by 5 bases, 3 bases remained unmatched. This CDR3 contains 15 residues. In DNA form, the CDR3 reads TGCGCCAGCAGCTTGGCGGCTAGCGGGACCGGGGAGCTGTTTTTT. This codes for CASSLAASGTGELFF.

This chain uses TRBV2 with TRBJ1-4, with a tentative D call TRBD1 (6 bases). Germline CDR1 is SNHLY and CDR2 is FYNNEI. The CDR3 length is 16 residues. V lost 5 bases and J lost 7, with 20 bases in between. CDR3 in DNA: TGTGCCAGCAGTACAGGGTGGGAGACTTCGGTTGAAAAACTGTTTTTT. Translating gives CASSTGWETSVEKLFF.

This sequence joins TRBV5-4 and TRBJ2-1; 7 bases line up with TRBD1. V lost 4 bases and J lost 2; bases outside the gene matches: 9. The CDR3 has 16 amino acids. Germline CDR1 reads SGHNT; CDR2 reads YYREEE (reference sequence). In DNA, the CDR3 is TGTGCCAGCAGCCTAATGACAGGGTCTCCCTACAATGAGCAGTTCTTC. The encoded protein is CASSLMTGSPYNEQFF.

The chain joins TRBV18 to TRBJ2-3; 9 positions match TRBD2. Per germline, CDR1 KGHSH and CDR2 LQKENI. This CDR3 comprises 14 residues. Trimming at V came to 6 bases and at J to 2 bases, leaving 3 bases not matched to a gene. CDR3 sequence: CASSGTSNTDTQYF. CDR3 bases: TGTGCCAGCTCCGGGACTAGCAACACAGATACGCAGTATTTT.

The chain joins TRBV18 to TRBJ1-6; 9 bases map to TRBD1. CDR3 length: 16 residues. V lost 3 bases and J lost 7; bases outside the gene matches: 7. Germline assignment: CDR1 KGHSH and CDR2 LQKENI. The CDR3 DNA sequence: TGTGCCAGCTCACCTCCGACAGGGGGAGAAAATTCACCCCTCCACTTT. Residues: CASSPPTGGENSPLHF.

The DNA for the CDR3 is TGTGCCAGCATTCAGGGTCCCGGGGAGCTGTTTTTT. This gives the protein CASIQGPGELFF. The chain carries TRBV6-6 and TRBJ2-2, with D possibly being TRBD1 (5 bases). Germline CDR1 and CDR2: MNHNY and SVGAGI (reference sequence). The CDR3 has 12 amino acids. The V and J ends lost 7 bases and 6 bases respectively, with 9 bases between them.

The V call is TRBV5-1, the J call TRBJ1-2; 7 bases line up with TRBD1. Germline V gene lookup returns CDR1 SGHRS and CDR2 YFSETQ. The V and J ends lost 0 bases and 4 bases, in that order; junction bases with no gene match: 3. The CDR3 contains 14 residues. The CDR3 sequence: CASSLEGAGYGYTF. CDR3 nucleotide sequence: TGCGCCAGCAGCTTGGAGGGGGCGGGCTATGGCTACACCTTC.

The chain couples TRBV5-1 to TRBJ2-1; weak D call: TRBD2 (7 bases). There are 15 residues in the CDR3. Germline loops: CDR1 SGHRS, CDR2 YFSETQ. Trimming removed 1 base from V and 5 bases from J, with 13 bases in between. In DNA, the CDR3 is TGCGCCAGCAGCTTGTTTCGGGGGGCGGACAATGAGCAGTTCTTC. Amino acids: CASSLFRGADNEQFF.

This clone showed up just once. The CDR3 region is CASSGASTDTQYF. DNA of the CDR3: TGTGCCTCCAGCGGAGCGAGCACAGATACGCAGTATTTT. V usage is TRBV19 and J usage is TRBJ2-3; TRBD2 might be the D (5 bases). Germline loops: CDR1 LNHDA, CDR2 SQIVND (reference sequence). Trimming left V 11 bases short and J 0 bases short, with 12 bases between. The CDR3 extends over 13 amino acids.

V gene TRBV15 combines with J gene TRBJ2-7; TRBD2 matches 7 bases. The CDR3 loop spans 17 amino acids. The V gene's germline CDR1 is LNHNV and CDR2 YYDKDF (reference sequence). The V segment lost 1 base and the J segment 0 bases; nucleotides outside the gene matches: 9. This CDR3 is CATSRGPLAESSYEQYF. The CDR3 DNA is TGTGCCACCAGCAGAGGGCCCCTAGCGGAGAGCTCCTACGAGCAGTACTTC.

CDR3 DNA sequence: TGTGCCAGCAGTGACAGGGGGAGCCCCACCACCCAAGGATATGGCTACACCTTC. This codes for CASSDRGSPTTQGYGYTF. The chain couples TRBV6-1 to TRBJ1-2; 7 nucleotides align to TRBD1. Looked up from germline, CDR1 is MNHNS and CDR2 is SASEGT. The CDR3 has 18 amino acids. V lost 3 bases, J lost 5 bases, and 18 bases stayed unmatched.

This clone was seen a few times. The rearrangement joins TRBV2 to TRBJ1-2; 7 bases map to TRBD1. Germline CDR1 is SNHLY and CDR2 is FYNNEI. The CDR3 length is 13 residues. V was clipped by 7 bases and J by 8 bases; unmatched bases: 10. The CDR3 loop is CASTVQGLRGYTF. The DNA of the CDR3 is TGTGCCAGCACTGTACAGGGGTTGCGGGGCTACACCTTC.

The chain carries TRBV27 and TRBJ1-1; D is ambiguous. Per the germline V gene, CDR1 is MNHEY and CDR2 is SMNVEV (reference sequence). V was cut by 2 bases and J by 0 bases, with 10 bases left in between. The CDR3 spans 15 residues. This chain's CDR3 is CASSLTGLMNTEAFF. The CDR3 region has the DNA TGTGCCAGCAGTTTAACCGGACTTATGAACACTGAAGCTTTCTTT.

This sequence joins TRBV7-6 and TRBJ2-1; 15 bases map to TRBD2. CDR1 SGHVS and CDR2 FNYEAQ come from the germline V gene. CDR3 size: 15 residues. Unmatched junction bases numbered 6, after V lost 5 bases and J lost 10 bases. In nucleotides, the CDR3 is TGTGCCAGCAGCCCCCGGACTAGCGGGGGGGACGAGCAGTTCTTC. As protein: CASSPRTSGGDEQFF.

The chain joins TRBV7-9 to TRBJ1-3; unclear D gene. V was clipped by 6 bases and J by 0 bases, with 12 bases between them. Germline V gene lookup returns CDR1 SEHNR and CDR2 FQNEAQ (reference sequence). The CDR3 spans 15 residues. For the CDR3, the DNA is TGTGCCAGCAGTTGGAGGGTGGGCTCTGGAAACACCATATATTTT. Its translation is CASSWRVGSGNTIYF.

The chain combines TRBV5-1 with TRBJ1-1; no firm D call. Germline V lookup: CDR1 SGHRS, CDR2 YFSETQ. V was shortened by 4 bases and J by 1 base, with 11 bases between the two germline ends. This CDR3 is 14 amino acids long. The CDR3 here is CASSPLTSNTEAFF. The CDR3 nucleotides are TGCGCCAGCAGCCCTCTGACATCGAACACTGAAGCTTTCTTT.

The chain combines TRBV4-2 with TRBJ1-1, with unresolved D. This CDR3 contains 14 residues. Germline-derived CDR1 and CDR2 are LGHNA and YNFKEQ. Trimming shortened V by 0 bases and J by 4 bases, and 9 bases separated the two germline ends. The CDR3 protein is CASSQEFTSTEAFF. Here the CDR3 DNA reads TGTGCCAGCAGCCAAGAGTTTACAAGCACTGAAGCTTTCTTT.

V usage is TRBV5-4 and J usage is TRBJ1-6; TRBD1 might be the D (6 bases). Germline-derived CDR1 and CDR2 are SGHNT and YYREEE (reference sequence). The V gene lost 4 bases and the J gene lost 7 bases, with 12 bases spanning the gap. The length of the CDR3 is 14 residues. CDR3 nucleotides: TGTGCCAGCAGCCCGGACAGCCCAAATTCACCCCTCCACTTT. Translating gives CASSPDSPNSPLHF. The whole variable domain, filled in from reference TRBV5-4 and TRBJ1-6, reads ETGVTQSPTHLIKTRGQQVTLRCSSQSGHNTVSWYQQALGQGPQFIFQYYREEENGRGNFPPRFSGLQFPNYSSELNVNALELDDSALYLCASSPDSPNSPLHFGNGTRLTVT.

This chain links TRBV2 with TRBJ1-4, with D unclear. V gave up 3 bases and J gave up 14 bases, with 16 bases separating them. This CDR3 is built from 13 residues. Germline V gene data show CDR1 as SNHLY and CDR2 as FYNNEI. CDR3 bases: TGTGCCAGCAGTGACAGTCTGGCGTCGGGTCTGTTTTTT. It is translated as CASSDSLASGLFF.

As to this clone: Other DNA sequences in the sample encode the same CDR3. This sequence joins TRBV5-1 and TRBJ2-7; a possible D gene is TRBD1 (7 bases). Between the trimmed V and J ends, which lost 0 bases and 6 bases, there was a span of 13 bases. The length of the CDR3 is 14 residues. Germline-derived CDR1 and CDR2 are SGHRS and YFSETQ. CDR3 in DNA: TGCGCCAGCAGCTTGGAGGAGGGGGCGAGCGAGCAGTACTTC. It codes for CASSLEEGASEQYF. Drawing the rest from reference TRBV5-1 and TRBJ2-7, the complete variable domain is KAGVTQTPRYLIKTRGQQVTLSCSPISGHRSVSWYQQTPGQGLQFLFEYFSETQRNKGNFPGRFSGRQFSNSRSEMNVSTLELGDSALYLCASSLEEGASEQYFGPGTRLTVT.

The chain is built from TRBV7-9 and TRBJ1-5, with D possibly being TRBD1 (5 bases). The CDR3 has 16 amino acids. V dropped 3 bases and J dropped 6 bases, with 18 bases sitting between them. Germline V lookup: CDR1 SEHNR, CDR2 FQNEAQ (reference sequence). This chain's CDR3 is CASSLGSQGRIQPQHF. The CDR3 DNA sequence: TGTGCCAGCAGCTTGGGTTCCCAGGGTAGGATTCAGCCCCAGCATTTT. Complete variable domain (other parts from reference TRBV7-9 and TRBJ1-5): DTGVSQNPRHKITKRGQNVTFRCDPISEHNRLYWYRQTLGQGPEFLTYFQNEAQLEKSRLLSDRFSAERPKGSFSTLEIQRTEQGDSAMYLCASSLGSQGRIQPQHFGDGTRLSIL.

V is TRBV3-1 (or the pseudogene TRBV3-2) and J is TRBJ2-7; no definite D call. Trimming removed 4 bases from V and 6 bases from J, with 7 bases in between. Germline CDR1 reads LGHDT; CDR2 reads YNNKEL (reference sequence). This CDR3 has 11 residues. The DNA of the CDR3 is TGTGCCAGCAGCCGAGGCATCGAGCAGTACTTC. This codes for CASSRGIEQYF.

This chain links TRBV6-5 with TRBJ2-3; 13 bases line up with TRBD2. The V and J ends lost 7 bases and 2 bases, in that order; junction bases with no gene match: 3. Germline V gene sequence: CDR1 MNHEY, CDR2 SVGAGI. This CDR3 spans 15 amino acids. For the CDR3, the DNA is TGTGCCAGCAAGGGGACTAGCGGGGCCACAGATACGCAGTATTTT. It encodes CASKGTSGATDTQYF.